The 24 T cell receptor beta chains below all came from one sample that was sequenced in a study of blood T cell repertoires in COVID-19. The repertoire was sequenced with immunoSEQ multiplex PCR; TCRdb's copy has only in-frame clones and lacks some. The table shows 180,000 or so clones, with approximately 80% occurring only once. What was sequenced was PBMCs or T cells enriched from blood (not recorded which). The receptors here all came from a man aged 55 to 69 who had been exposed to COVID-19.

The chain couples TRBV5-4 to TRBJ2-7; 13 bases agree with TRBD2. V trimming: 0 bases; J trimming: 4 bases; junction bases outside the gene matches: 7. The germline CDR1 and CDR2 sequences are SGHNT and YYREEE (reference sequence). The CDR3 spans 17 residues. This CDR3 reads CASSLGGTSGMTYEQYF. In DNA, the CDR3 is TGTGCCAGCAGCTTGGGGGGGACTAGCGGGATGACATACGAGCAGTACTTC.

The rearrangement links TRBV5-6 to TRBJ1-1; weak D call: TRBD1 (5 bases). CDR1 and CDR2 from the germline V gene are SGHDT and YYEEEE. Trimming cost V 2 bases and J 1 base, with 9 bases left between them. CDR3 size: 14 residues. The CDR3, as DNA: TGTGCCAGCAGCTTCGACGACAGGAACACTGAAGCTTTCTTT. It specifies CASSFDDRNTEAFF.

V gene TRBV19 combines with J gene TRBJ2-7, with TRBD1 identical over 9 bases. V dropped 5 bases and J dropped 7; count of bases not matched to a gene: 6. Germline assignment: CDR1 LNHDA and CDR2 SQIVND (reference sequence). CDR3 length equals 13 residues. The CDR3 nucleotides read TGTGCCAGTAGTCAACAGGGGGCGCAAGAGCAGTACTTC. Protein sequence: CASSQQGAQEQYF.

This sequence joins TRBV20-1 and TRBJ2-7; 7 bases are a match to TRBD1. Per germline, CDR1 DFQATT and CDR2 SNEGSKA (reference sequence). V lost 0 bases, J lost 11 bases, and 4 bases stayed unmatched. The CDR3 sequence is 11 residues long. DNA for the CDR3: TGCAGTGCTAGAGATCACAGGGGAGAGTACTTC. It yields the protein CSARDHRGEYF.

V is TRBV5-4 and J is TRBJ2-1, with 11 positions matching TRBD2. Germline CDR1 SGHNT, CDR2 YYREEE (reference sequence). This CDR3 contains 16 residues. The ends lost 4 bases at V and 0 bases at J; junction bases unmatched: 3. CDR3 in amino acids: CASSTSGGRSYNEQFF. For the CDR3, the DNA is TGTGCCAGCAGCACTAGCGGGGGCCGCTCCTACAATGAGCAGTTCTTC.

This clone is a singleton in its sample. The J gene is TRBJ1-2, the V gene TRBV4-2, with 7 bases identical to TRBD1. V dropped 0 bases and J dropped 4; count of bases not matched to a gene: 5. Germline loops: CDR1 LGHNA, CDR2 YNFKEQ. The CDR3 spans 15 residues. The DNA for the CDR3 is TGTGCCAGCAGCCAAGAAAGGGGGACAGCCTATGGCTACACCTTC. Translating gives CASSQERGTAYGYTF.

The V gene is TRBV27, the J gene TRBJ2-7, with 8 positions matching TRBD2. There are 13 residues in the CDR3. The germline V gene encodes CDR1 MNHEY and CDR2 SMNVEV (reference sequence). Unmatched junction bases numbered 6, after V lost 7 bases and J lost 4 bases. The CDR3 sequence is CASKGGRWYEQYF. CDR3 DNA sequence: TGTGCCAGCAAGGGCGGGAGGTGGTACGAGCAGTACTTC.

In this sample, this clone turned up a few times. V and J are TRBV7-8 and TRBJ1-1, with 9 positions matching TRBD1. J lost 3 bases, V lost 5 bases, and 7 bases had no gene match. The CDR3 is 15 residues long. Germline V gene lookup returns CDR1 SGHVS and CDR2 FQNEAQ. Here the CDR3 DNA reads TGTGCCAGCAGCCGCCGGGACAGGGCTTACACTGAAGCTTTCTTT. Its translation: CASSRRDRAYTEAFF.

J is TRBJ2-2 and V is TRBV5-4; TRBD2 is a possible D gene (5 bases). Germline V lookup: CDR1 SGHNT, CDR2 YYREEE (reference sequence). The CDR3 has 13 residues. The V gene lost 4 bases and the J gene lost 6 bases, with 10 bases spanning the gap. For the CDR3, the DNA is TGTGCCAGCAGCACCACTAGACCCGGGGAGCTGTTTTTT. Translating gives CASSTTRPGELFF.

The count of this clone is one. The chain employs TRBV11-2 and TRBJ2-7; 13 bases are shared with TRBD2. The CDR3 runs to 16 residues. Looked up from germline, CDR1 is SGHAT and CDR2 is FQNNGV. The J segment lost 6 bases and the V segment lost 0 bases, leaving 5 bases of the junction unmatched. CDR3 sequence reads: CASSLDPGLAGIEQYF. In DNA form, the CDR3 reads TGTGCCAGCAGCTTAGACCCGGGACTAGCGGGGATCGAGCAGTACTTC.

The chain is built from TRBV30 and TRBJ1-2, with TRBD1 identical over 12 bases. The CDR3 runs 15 residues. Germline lookup yields CDR1 GTSNPN and CDR2 SVGIG (reference sequence). Trimming cost V 5 bases and J 8 bases; bases outside gene matches: 12. This CDR3 is CAWENPGQGARGYTF. The CDR3 DNA reads as TGTGCCTGGGAGAACCCGGGACAGGGGGCGCGGGGCTACACCTTC.

CDR3 loop: CASSGLWTDPNQPQHF. DNA of the CDR3: TGTGCCAGCAGTGGCCTTTGGACAGACCCCAATCAGCCCCAGCATTTT. This chain uses TRBV6-2 or TRBV6-3 with TRBJ1-5, with D possibly matching TRBD1 (6 bases). Per germline, CDR1 MNHEY and CDR2 SVGEGT. The CDR3 has 16 residues. The V and J ends lost 5 bases and 3 bases respectively, with 17 bases between them.

The rearrangement links TRBV7-2 to TRBJ1-1; D gene unclear. The CDR3 sequence is 12 residues long. V was clipped by 4 bases and J by 8 bases, with 11 bases between them. Germline assignment: CDR1 SGHTA and CDR2 FQGNSA. The CDR3 sequence is CASSSQTGEAFF. In DNA form, the CDR3 reads TGTGCCAGCAGCTCTCAGACCGGGGAAGCTTTCTTT. The full variable domain, in which reference TRBV7-2 and TRBJ1-1 provide the parts outside the CDR3, is GAGVSQSPSNKVTEKGKDVELRCDPISGHTALYWYRQSLGQGLEFLIYFQGNSAPDKSGLPSDRFSAERTGGSVSTLTIQRTQQEDSAVYLCASSSQTGEAFFGQGTRLTVV.

V and J are TRBV2 and TRBJ2-7; D is perhaps TRBD1 (6 bases). Germline V gives CDR1 SNHLY, CDR2 FYNNEI. The CDR3 is 14 amino acids. V lost 11 bases and J lost 0, with 17 bases in between. The CDR3 region has the DNA TGTGCCGGACGGTGGCAGGGGCCCTCCTACGAGCAGTACTTC. Protein product: CAGRWQGPSYEQYF.

The chain employs TRBV11-2 and TRBJ1-6; 8 bases match TRBD1. Unmatched junction bases numbered 7, after V lost 5 bases and J lost 7 bases. CDR1 and CDR2 (germline): SGHAT, FQNNGV. The CDR3 loop spans 15 amino acids. The CDR3 sequence: CASSPQGARNSPLHF. The CDR3 DNA reads as TGTGCCAGCAGCCCTCAGGGGGCGAGGAATTCACCCCTCCACTTT.

The CDR3, as DNA: TGTGCCAGCAGCCCAGGGTCGCGGCCGAACACTGAAGCTTTCTTT. Protein sequence: CASSPGSRPNTEAFF. This chain uses TRBV6-5 with TRBJ1-1; D is perhaps TRBD1 (5 bases). This CDR3 spans 15 amino acids. Trimming shortened V by 6 bases and J by 1 base, and 15 bases separated the two germline ends. The V gene's germline CDR1 is MNHEY and CDR2 SVGAGI.

In DNA form, the CDR3 reads TGTGCCAGCAGCGTAGCGGGAGTCAGGAACAATGAGCAGTTCTTC. It is translated as CASSVAGVRNNEQFF. This chain joins TRBV9 and TRBJ2-1; D might be TRBD2 (6 bases). The CDR3 has 15 residues. The V end was cut by 0 bases, the J end by 5 bases, with 12 bases between. Per germline, CDR1 SGDLS and CDR2 YYNGEE. Drawing the rest from reference TRBV9 and TRBJ2-1, the complete variable domain is DSGVTQTPKHLITATGQRVTLRCSPRSGDLSVYWYQQSLDQGLQFLIQYYNGEERAKGNILERFSAQQFPDLHSELNLSSLELGDSALYFCASSVAGVRNNEQFFGPGTRLTVL.

This clone was counted many times. The chain uses TRBV6-5 and TRBJ2-5; 9 bases are shared with TRBD2. The germline gives CDR1 MNHEY, CDR2 SVGAGI. There are 16 residues in the CDR3. V shed 4 bases, J shed 4 bases, and the junction held 10 bases outside the gene matches. CDR3 coding DNA: TGTGCCAGCAGTTCCGGGATAGCGGGGGTACTAGAGACCCAGTACTTC. This sequence encodes CASSSGIAGVLETQYF.

This clone has a handful of counts. The rearrangement uses TRBV13 and TRBJ2-3; 7 bases align to TRBD2. Germline V gene lookup returns CDR1 PRHDT and CDR2 FYEKMQ (reference sequence). The CDR3 runs 19 residues. The ends lost 2 bases at V and 0 bases at J; junction bases unmatched: 14. CDR3 in amino acids: CASSLTVWVREPSTDTQYF. CDR3 DNA sequence: TGTGCCAGCAGCTTAACGGTCTGGGTGCGGGAGCCCAGCACAGATACGCAGTATTTT.

J is TRBJ2-5 and V is TRBV29-1, with 9 bases lining up with TRBD1. Germline CDR1 SQVTM, CDR2 ANQGSEA. The CDR3 runs to 13 residues. V shed 7 bases and J 5 bases; nucleotides not matched to a gene: 8. As DNA, the CDR3 is TGCAGCGAAGATACAGGGGGCAGGGAGACCCAGTACTTC. Its translation is CSEDTGGRETQYF.

This chain uses TRBV12-3 or TRBV12-4 with TRBJ1-1; no firm D call. Trimming left V 8 bases short and J 4 bases short, with 11 bases between. CDR3 length equals 12 residues. CDR3 in amino acids: CASGPRGTEAFF. In DNA, the CDR3 is TGTGCCAGCGGCCCCCGTGGCACTGAAGCTTTCTTT.

This clone was seen only once. The chain recombines TRBV24-1 with TRBJ2-3; maybe TRBD2 (5 bases). Trimming cost V 0 bases and J 1 base, with 10 bases left between them. This CDR3 spans 16 amino acids. Germline loops: CDR1 KGHDR, CDR2 SFDVKD. In DNA form, the CDR3 reads TGTGCCACCAGTGATTTGAAGTTCGGGGGCACAGATACGCAGTATTTT. This gives the protein CATSDLKFGGTDTQYF.

The chain uses TRBV19 and TRBJ1-5, with a weak D call TRBD1 (5 bases). There are 15 residues in the CDR3. Trimming left V 5 bases short and J 5 bases short, with 16 bases between. Germline V gene lookup returns CDR1 LNHDA and CDR2 SQIVND (reference sequence). The CDR3 coding sequence is TGTGCCAGTAGTGCACCAGGGAGGGCCCATCAGCCCCAGCATTTT. It translates to CASSAPGRAHQPQHF.

The chain has TRBV18 and TRBJ2-3, with TRBD1 matching 9 bases. V lost 1 base to trimming and J lost 1 base; unmatched junction nucleotides: 3. Germline CDR1 is KGHSH and CDR2 is LQKENI. The length of the CDR3 is 16 residues. Here the CDR3 reads CASSPRTGAGTDTQYF. For the CDR3, the DNA is TGTGCCAGCTCACCACGGACAGGGGCCGGCACAGATACGCAGTATTTT.